This T cell receptor beta chain originates from a study of shared T cell receptors in the human thymus. The CDR3 contains 18 residues. With 5 bases removed from V and 4 bases from J, the gap between germline ends came to 24 bases. Germline-derived CDR1 and CDR2 are SEHNR and FQNEAQ (reference sequence). Produced via immunoSEQ multiplex PCR; TCRdb's table is partial and in-frame only. The sample lists some 400,000 clones, 85% to 95% occurring once. The receptor was derived from a human donor. Sequencing used thymocytes. V gene TRBV7-9 combines with J gene TRBJ1-3; D is unclear. The CDR3 nucleotides are TGTGCCAGCAGCCCAGACCCAGTTACCTTCCCGGCCGGAAACACCATATATTTT. Translating gives CASSPDPVTFPAGNTIYF.